This entry lists 4 T cell receptor beta chains sequenced from one sample in a study of early T cells in non-severe SARS-CoV-2 infection. TCRdb re-called the 5' RACE reads with MiXCR, one entry per CDR3 protein. The data show approximately 69,000 distinct CDR3 sequences, roughly an eighth seen once. Specimen: whole blood, collected at baseline. Receptors originate from an adult who was a healthcare worker with PCR-confirmed SARS-CoV-2 infection or an uninfected control (not recorded which).

This clonotype showed up many times. The rearrangement links TRBV5-1 to TRBJ2-7, with D maybe TRBD1 (5 bases). The CDR3 runs to 12 residues. Germline CDR1 and CDR2: SGHRS and YFSETQ. V was trimmed by 1 base and J by 7 bases, leaving 9 bases between them. This chain's CDR3 is CASSLKGEEQYF. DNA for the CDR3: TGCGCCAGCAGCTTGAAAGGGGAAGAGCAGTACTTC.

This clonotype has at least ten counts. This chain links TRBV24-1 with TRBJ1-5; D is undetermined. V lost 5 bases and J 0 bases, leaving 7 bases between the germline ends. The germline V gene encodes CDR1 KGHDR and CDR2 SFDVKD. There are 14 residues in the CDR3. In DNA form, the CDR3 reads TGTGCCACCAGTGGGCGGACTAGCAATCAGCCCCAGCATTTT. Protein product: CATSGRTSNQPQHF.

Of note for this clonotype: A read error is possible here, since a much larger clone lies one base away. The chain couples TRBV28 to TRBJ2-3, with D perhaps TRBD2 (6 bases). V dropped 4 bases and J dropped 3 bases, with 8 bases sitting between them. Germline V gene data show CDR1 as MDHEN and CDR2 as SYDVKM. The CDR3 covers 13 residues. CDR3 sequence (DNA): TGTGCCAGCAGTTCCGGGGGTACAGATACGCAGTATTTT. Its translation: CASSSGGTDTQYF.

This clonotype was detected ten times or more. V is TRBV7-2 and J is TRBJ2-2, with D unclear. The CDR3 length is 13 residues. The V and J ends lost 2 bases and 5 bases respectively, with 6 bases between them. Germline V gene data show CDR1 as SGHTA and CDR2 as FQGNSA. CDR3 region: CASSLSKTGELFF. The CDR3 DNA reads as TGTGCCAGCAGCTTATCCAAGACCGGGGAGCTGTTTTTT. Full variable domain (remainder filled in from reference TRBV7-2 and TRBJ2-2): GAGVSQSPSNKVTEKGKDVELRCDPISGHTALYWYRQSLGQGLEFLIYFQGNSAPDKSGLPSDRFSAERTGGSVSTLTIQRTQQEDSAVYLCASSLSKTGELFFGEGSRLTVL.